This entry describes one T cell receptor (beta chain). Antigen unknown. These data come from a study of blood T cells in healthy people across ages. Looking at the study overall: Per two T cells, template switching captured roughly one barcoded beta molecule. Whole-study results and caveats: Comparison with aged donors showed that long-lived donors had more naive CD4+ cells and higher diversity.

Per germline, CDR1 WSHSY and CDR2 SAAADI. CDR3 length: 14 amino acids. Alongside a J-beta primer mix, a sample-barcoded 5' primer served in a second PCR lasting about 6 to 11 cycles. TCRdb reanalysed the 5' RACE reads using MiXCR and keeps one entry per CDR3 protein. Of 600,000 to 1,000,000 distinct CDR3 sequences listed, nearly 60% are singletons. The chain carries TRBV10-2 and TRBJ2-7, with D possibly TRBD2 on 5 matching bases. TRBJ2-5 explains the end of the DNA better; the J call may be wrong. The sample was blood. The receptor's source is a man under 40 in good health. The CDR3 bases are TGCGCCAGCAGCATAAGCGGAACACAAGAGACCCAGTACTTC. Translated: CASSISGTQETQYF.